The 27 T cell receptor beta chains below all came from one sample that was sequenced in a study of T cells in Graves' hyperthyroidism and ophthalmopathy. Researchers took RNA transcripts and amplified the TCR beta CDR3 regions from them. Carried out on the TCR CDR3, a first-round RT-PCR used the HTBI primer set. TCRdb processed the multiplex PCR reads anew with MiXCR; each CDR3 protein has one entry. The sample yields approximately 520,000 distinct CDR3 sequences, under 25% seen once. Sequencing used blood. The receptors come from a man between 18 and 35 years old with Graves' hyperthyroidism.

Ten or more counts support this clonotype. The chain combines TRBV28 with TRBJ1-5; 7 bases map to TRBD1. The germline gives CDR1 MDHEN, CDR2 SYDVKM. Germline trimming cut 3 bases from V and 4 bases from J; bases unmatched to any gene: 9. The CDR3 consists of 16 residues. In DNA, the CDR3 is TGTGCCAGCAGTTTCCGTTTCAGGGGGGCAAATCAGCCCCAGCATTTT. Translation: CASSFRFRGANQPQHF.

This clonotype has ten or more counts. The chain links TRBV28 to TRBJ1-5; a possible D gene is TRBD1 (6 bases). V was pared by 6 bases and J by 4 bases, with 16 bases between. Germline V CDR1 and CDR2: MDHEN, SYDVKM. The CDR3 totals 15 residues. In DNA, the CDR3 is TGTGCCAGCAGGACGGACAGCTTTTGGAATCAGCCCCAGCATTTT. Translating it yields CASRTDSFWNQPQHF.

This clonotype was observed a handful of times. The rearrangement links TRBV27 to TRBJ1-2, with TRBD1 matching 7 bases. The CDR3 consists of 14 residues. The J segment lost 5 bases and the V segment lost 5 bases, leaving 8 bases of the junction unmatched. Germline V gene sequence: CDR1 MNHEY, CDR2 SMNVEV (reference sequence). CDR3 coding DNA: TGTGCCAGCAGTCCCTCGACAGGGTGGTATGGCTACACCTTC. This sequence encodes CASSPSTGWYGYTF.

The rearrangement joins TRBV6-2 or TRBV6-3 to TRBJ1-1; D is unresolved. The CDR3 spans 14 residues. Germline V gene data show CDR1 as MNHEY and CDR2 as SVGEGT. The germline V and J ends were trimmed by 4 bases and 4 bases, with 13 bases remaining between them. The CDR3 nucleotides read TGTGCCAGCAGTTCGATGGTGGTTGGCACTGAAGCTTTCTTT. This encodes CASSSMVVGTEAFF.

Of note for this clonotype: A much larger clone sits a single nucleotide away, making a read error possible. The chain has TRBV19 and TRBJ2-2, with 10 bases that match TRBD1. The germline V gene encodes CDR1 LNHDA and CDR2 SQIVND (reference sequence). The CDR3 has 13 residues. CDR3 DNA sequence: TGTGCCAGTCGGGACAGGGGAACCGGGGAGCTGTGTTTT. Translated: CASRDRGTGELCF. Looking up the rest from reference TRBV19 and TRBJ2-2 gives the full variable domain: DGGITQSPKYLFRKEGQNVTLSCEQNLNHDAMYWYRQDPGQGLRLIYYSQIVNDFQKGDIAEGYSVSREKKESFPLTVTSAQKNPTAFYLCASRDRGTGELCFGEGSRLTVL.

This clonotype has a handful of counts. The V and J genes are TRBV18 and TRBJ1-1; D is ambiguous. V was clipped by 4 bases and J by 3 bases, with 6 bases between them. CDR3 length equals 12 residues. The germline V gene encodes CDR1 KGHSH and CDR2 LQKENI. The CDR3: CASSRPYTEAFF. The CDR3 region has the DNA TGTGCCAGCTCACGGCCGTACACTGAAGCTTTCTTT.

This clonotype showed up many times. The chain has TRBV7-9 and TRBJ2-2, with 10 positions matching TRBD2. V lost 5 bases, J lost 7 bases, and 7 bases stayed unmatched. The germline CDR1 and CDR2 sequences are SEHNR and FQNEAQ (reference sequence). CDR3 length equals 15 residues. The CDR3 DNA reads as TGTGCCAGCAGCCCGTCTAGCGGGGGCATCGGGGAGCTGTTTTTT. Translated: CASSPSSGGIGELFF. Together with reference TRBV7-9 and TRBJ2-2, the CDR3 gives the full variable domain: DTGVSQNPRHKITKRGQNVTFRCDPISEHNRLYWYRQTLGQGPEFLTYFQNEAQLEKSRLLSDRFSAERPKGSFSTLEIQRTEQGDSAMYLCASSPSSGGIGELFFGEGSRLTVL.

This clonotype was recorded many times. The gene calls are TRBV12-3 or TRBV12-4 and TRBJ2-7; the D gene is possibly TRBD2 (5 bases). The CDR3 is 13 amino acids. Between the trimmed V and J ends, which lost 3 bases and 3 bases, there was a span of 9 bases. CDR3 in amino acids: CASSFSVVYEQYF. Here the CDR3 DNA reads TGTGCCAGCAGTTTTAGCGTTGTCTACGAGCAGTACTTC.

This clonotype was counted at least ten times. The gene calls are TRBV9 and TRBJ1-3, with D tentatively TRBD1 (6 bases). Trimming took off 4 bases at V and 0 bases at J, with 11 bases between the two ends. The CDR3 loop spans 15 amino acids. CDR1 SGDLS and CDR2 YYNGEE come from the germline V gene. The CDR3 sequence is CASSQGGNSGNTIYF. For the CDR3, the DNA is TGTGCCAGCAGCCAAGGGGGAAACTCTGGAAACACCATATATTTT. Looking up the rest from reference TRBV9 and TRBJ1-3 gives the full variable domain: DSGVTQTPKHLITATGQRVTLRCSPRSGDLSVYWYQQSLDQGLQFLIQYYNGEERAKGNILERFSAQQFPDLHSELNLSSLELGDSALYFCASSQGGNSGNTIYFGEGSWLTVV.

The V call is TRBV27, the J call TRBJ1-5; 8 bases line up with TRBD1. The J segment lost 6 bases and the V segment lost 5 bases, leaving 6 bases of the junction unmatched. This CDR3 comprises 14 residues. The germline V gene has CDR1 MNHEY and CDR2 SMNVEV (reference sequence). CDR3 bases: TGTGCCAGCAGTATAAGGACAGGGTTTCAGCCCCAGCATTTT. It translates to CASSIRTGFQPQHF.

This clonotype was counted at least ten times. V and J are TRBV28 and TRBJ2-5; D is undetermined. Trimming left V 2 bases short and J 5 bases short, with 6 bases between. The CDR3 extends over 12 amino acids. Germline V gene lookup returns CDR1 MDHEN and CDR2 SYDVKM. The DNA of the CDR3 is TGTGCCAGCAGTTTAGCGCCGGAGACCCAGTACTTC. It codes for CASSLAPETQYF.

This clonotype was seen a handful of times. The CDR3: CASSYSDSYTEAFF. The CDR3 coding sequence is TGTGCCAGCAGTTACTCGGACAGCTACACTGAAGCTTTCTTT. The V call is TRBV6-5, the J call TRBJ1-1; the D gene is possibly TRBD1 (6 bases). This CDR3 is 14 amino acids long. Trimming pared 0 bases from V and 3 bases from J, leaving 8 bases between. Looked up from germline, CDR1 is MNHEY and CDR2 is SVGAGI.

The rearrangement joins TRBV12-3 or TRBV12-4 to TRBJ2-7; maybe TRBD1 (6 bases). The ends were cut back, 3 bases at V and 4 bases at J, with 10 bases in the middle. The CDR3 contains 13 residues. CDR3 bases: TGTGCCAGCAGTTTGTGGGGGCGGTACGAGCAGTACTTC. Translation: CASSLWGRYEQYF.

This clonotype was detected many times. V gene TRBV7-9 combines with J gene TRBJ1-2, with TRBD1 as a possible D gene (5 bases). Germline lookup yields CDR1 SEHNR and CDR2 FQNEAQ (reference sequence). CDR3 length: 15 amino acids. The ends were cut back, 4 bases at V and 2 bases at J, with 14 bases in the middle. The CDR3 DNA reads as TGTGCCAGCAGCTCCCACCGGGGCAAGAACTATGGCTACACCTTC. Protein: CASSSHRGKNYGYTF.

This clonotype was picked up many times. V is TRBV11-2 and J is TRBJ1-3; D uncertain. Germline values: CDR1 SGHAT, CDR2 FQNNGV. The CDR3 spans 15 residues. Deletions cut 5 bases from V and 0 bases from J, with 11 bases between. This CDR3 reads CASSPSRISGNTIYF. In nucleotides, the CDR3 is TGTGCCAGCAGCCCTAGTAGAATCTCTGGAAACACCATATATTTT.

This clonotype was seen a few times. Here the CDR3 DNA reads TGTGCCAGCAGCCCGGACAGGACTGGAAACACCATATATTTT. Translated, it gives CASSPDRTGNTIYF. The genes are TRBV7-9 and TRBJ1-3; 7 positions agree with TRBD1. Trimming removed 5 bases from V and 2 bases from J; junction bases left unmatched: 3. The CDR3 consists of 14 residues. Germline assignment: CDR1 SEHNR and CDR2 FQNEAQ (reference sequence).

This clonotype has at least ten counts. The chain joins TRBV12-3 or TRBV12-4 to TRBJ1-1, with 8 bases that match TRBD1. This CDR3 is built from 13 residues. V lost 5 bases to trimming and J lost 6 bases; unmatched junction nucleotides: 5. The CDR3 here is CASSTGQVPEAFF. CDR3 nucleotide sequence: TGTGCCAGCAGTACGGGACAGGTTCCTGAAGCTTTCTTT.

Note on this clonotype: One end of the junction does not line up with germline, which may come from a read error. The chain has TRBV12-3 or TRBV12-4 and TRBJ1-2; perhaps TRBD1 as D (5 bases). CDR3 length: 13 amino acids. The CDR3 protein is CASSLSGNYGFTF. The CDR3 DNA is TGTGCCAGCAGTCTGTCAGGGAACTATGGCTTCACCTTC.

At least ten counts were recorded for this clonotype. The rearrangement joins TRBV12-3 or TRBV12-4 to TRBJ2-2, with 8 bases aligning to TRBD2. The CDR3 loop spans 15 amino acids. The V gene end was trimmed by 2 bases and the J gene end by 5 bases; junction bases not matched to a gene: 4. The CDR3 loop is CASSLSSGGTGELFF. CDR3 in DNA: TGTGCCAGCAGTTTAAGCAGCGGGGGTACCGGGGAGCTGTTTTTT.

Ten or more counts support this clonotype. The chain links TRBV29-1 to TRBJ1-1; 7 bases are shared with TRBD1. In germline, CDR1 is SQVTM, CDR2 ANQGSEA. V was clipped by 7 bases and J by 3 bases; unmatched bases: 5. The CDR3 totals 12 residues. The DNA for the CDR3 is TGCAGCGGACTTACAGGGGACACTGAAGCTTTCTTT. Amino acid sequence: CSGLTGDTEAFF.

This clonotype was counted ten times or more. V gene TRBV28 combines with J gene TRBJ2-4; D remains unclear. Trimming pared 2 bases from V and 3 bases from J, leaving 2 bases between. CDR1 and CDR2 (germline): MDHEN, SYDVKM. The CDR3 extends over 12 amino acids. CDR3 sequence reads: CASSLVKNIQYF. The CDR3, as DNA: TGTGCCAGCAGTTTAGTCAAAAACATTCAGTACTTC. The full variable domain, its missing parts supplied by reference TRBV28 and TRBJ2-4, is DVKVTQSSRYLVKRTGEKVFLECVQDMDHENMFWYRQDPGLGLRLIYFSYDVKMKEKGDIPEGYSVSREKKERFSLILESASTNQTSMYLCASSLVKNIQYFGAGTRLSVL.

This clonotype was seen repeatedly, ten times or more. V is TRBV29-1 and J is TRBJ2-7; TRBD1 matches 7 bases. The CDR3 loop spans 14 amino acids. CDR1 is SQVTM, CDR2 ANQGSEA, per germline. V gave up 4 bases and J gave up 2 bases; unmatched junction bases: 8. CDR3 protein: CSVGVDRFAYEQYF. The CDR3, as DNA: TGCAGCGTTGGTGTGGACAGGTTTGCCTACGAGCAGTACTTC.

This clonotype has just a few counts. The chain has TRBV12-3 or TRBV12-4 and TRBJ2-5; the match to TRBD2 covers 8 bases. V dropped 2 bases and J dropped 4; count of bases not matched to a gene: 9. The CDR3 has 16 residues. The CDR3 nucleotides are TGTGCCAGCAGTTTAAGAGGAGCGGGAGTTGGAGAGACCCAGTACTTC. Translating gives CASSLRGAGVGETQYF.

This clonotype was counted at least ten times. V is TRBV12-3 or TRBV12-4 and J is TRBJ2-2; 7 bases line up with TRBD1. CDR3 length equals 14 residues. The V gene end was trimmed by 3 bases and the J gene end by 5 bases; junction bases not matched to a gene: 3. Here the CDR3 reads CASSFPQGTGELFF. The CDR3 nucleotides read TGTGCCAGCAGTTTTCCACAGGGGACCGGGGAGCTGTTTTTT.

Many counts were recorded for this clonotype. CDR3 sequence: CASSLGWGTDNYGYTF. CDR3 nucleotides: TGCGCCAGCAGCTTGGGATGGGGGACGGACAACTATGGCTACACCTTC. V usage is TRBV5-1 and J usage is TRBJ1-2; the D gene is possibly TRBD1 (5 bases). Trimming removed 0 bases from V and 2 bases from J, with 14 bases in between. This CDR3 region has 16 residues. In germline, CDR1 is SGHRS, CDR2 YFSETQ.

This clonotype was picked up many times. The J gene is TRBJ1-1, the V gene TRBV11-2, with D uncertain. V was clipped by 1 base and J by 7 bases, with 10 bases between them. This CDR3 has 13 amino acids. Germline V gene data show CDR1 as SGHAT and CDR2 as FQNNGV. This CDR3 reads CASSLGWRDEAFF. In DNA form, the CDR3 reads TGTGCCAGCAGCTTAGGGTGGCGGGATGAAGCTTTCTTT.

This clonotype occurred many times. This chain joins TRBV2 and TRBJ1-5, with 8 bases that match TRBD1. CDR3 length: 13 residues. In germline, CDR1 is SNHLY, CDR2 FYNNEI. V lost 6 bases and J lost 7; bases outside the gene matches: 5. As DNA, the CDR3 is TGTGCCAGCAGCCCACAGGGGGGGCAGCCCCAGCATTTT. Translated, it gives CASSPQGGQPQHF.